This entry lists 29 T cell receptor beta chains sequenced from one sample in a study of blood T cell repertoires in COVID-19 (dated by TCRdb to between 2020 and 2021). Libraries were built with the immunoSEQ multiplex PCR assay. TCRdb carries this immuneACCESS record with in-frame sequences only. Its versions omit some clonotypes, under half of them owing to an unresolved V gene in the studies checked, with the rest unexplained. The sample table records roughly 140,000 clones; 85% to 90% of these occur just once. The ten largest clonotypes hold 15% of the sample. Sequencing input: peripheral blood. These receptor sequences come from a woman aged 40 to 55 with acute or convalescent COVID-19.

The chain links TRBV28 to TRBJ2-7; D is unclear. Germline V gene sequence: CDR1 MDHEN, CDR2 SYDVKM. The CDR3 extends over 11 amino acids. V lost 5 bases and J 6 bases, leaving 8 bases between the germline ends. CDR3 amino acids: CASSQKREQYF. DNA for the CDR3: TGTGCCAGCAGTCAGAAGCGCGAGCAGTACTTC.

The chain uses TRBV5-1 and TRBJ1-1; TRBD1 might be the D (6 bases). Trimming took 0 bases from V and 5 from J, leaving 20 bases between them. The CDR3 spans 17 residues. Germline CDR1 is SGHRS and CDR2 is YFSETQ. The CDR3 region is CASSLGRQGIWWTEAFF. CDR3 sequence (DNA): TGCGCCAGCAGCTTGGGTCGGCAGGGGATCTGGTGGACTGAAGCTTTCTTT.

The CDR3 region is CSVRTGGGNTIYF. CDR3 sequence (DNA): TGCAGCGTACGGACAGGGGGGGGAAACACCATATATTTT. The chain uses TRBV29-1 and TRBJ1-3, with 10 nucleotides matching TRBD1. Trimming at V came to 6 bases and at J to 4 bases, leaving 3 bases not matched to a gene. Germline V gene sequence: CDR1 SQVTM, CDR2 ANQGSEA. This CDR3 spans 13 amino acids.

This rearrangement joins TRBV19 to TRBJ2-3; a weak D match, TRBD2 (5 bases). The CDR3 loop spans 16 amino acids. Trimming cost V 5 bases and J 1 base, with 16 bases left between them. CDR1 LNHDA and CDR2 SQIVND come from the germline V gene (reference sequence). CDR3 sequence reads: CASSPRVDGGTDTQYF. The CDR3 DNA is TGTGCCAGTAGTCCGCGGGTTGACGGCGGCACAGATACGCAGTATTTT.

This rearrangement joins TRBV6-2 or TRBV6-3 to TRBJ2-1, with 8 bases matching TRBD2. With 2 bases clipped from V and 5 bases from J, the junction kept 11 bases outside the gene matches. The CDR3 runs 17 residues. CDR1 is MNHEY and CDR2 is SVGEGT in the germline V gene. The CDR3 coding sequence is TGTGCCAGCAGTTACCTCCGGGGGGGCCTTAGGGACAATGAGCAGTTCTTC. This codes for CASSYLRGGLRDNEQFF.

The chain couples TRBV7-3 to TRBJ2-1, with 8 bases identical to TRBD2. This CDR3 spans 15 amino acids. With 2 bases clipped from V and 12 bases from J, the junction kept 12 bases outside the gene matches. Germline assignment: CDR1 SGHTA and CDR2 FQGTGA. The CDR3 region has the DNA TGTGCCAGCAGCTTATCTCCTAGCGGGTTTTACGGGCAGTTCTTC. As protein: CASSLSPSGFYGQFF.

The CDR3 protein is CASRVTGVNSPLHF. The DNA for the CDR3 is TGTGCCAGCAGGGTCACGGGTGTTAATTCACCCCTCCACTTT. The genes are TRBV2 and TRBJ1-6, with D hard to call. V was clipped by 6 bases and J by 6 bases, with 12 bases between them. CDR3 length: 14 amino acids. CDR1 SNHLY and CDR2 FYNNEI come from the germline V gene.

This chain links TRBV24-1 with TRBJ2-4; no definite D call. The CDR3 is 16 residues long. Germline values: CDR1 KGHDR, CDR2 SFDVKD. V shed 0 bases and J shed 1 base, with 9 bases lying between them. The CDR3, as DNA: TGTGCCACCAGTGATTTGGAGGATTTGGCCAAAAACATTCAGTACTTC. Translation: CATSDLEDLAKNIQYF.

The rearrangement links TRBV14 to TRBJ1-3; D is ambiguous. CDR1 and CDR2 from the germline V gene are SGHDN and FVKESK. The CDR3 covers 15 residues. The germline V and J ends were trimmed by 8 bases and 2 bases, with 16 bases remaining between them. This CDR3 reads CASSLMEVPGNTIYF. CDR3 DNA sequence: TGTGCCAGCTCATTGATGGAGGTCCCTGGAAACACCATATATTTT. Full variable domain (remainder filled in from reference TRBV14 and TRBJ1-3): EAGVTQFPSHSVIEKGQTVTLRCDPISGHDNLYWYRRVMGKEIKFLLHFVKESKQDESGMPNNRFLAERTGGTYSTLKVQPAELEDSGVYFCASSLMEVPGNTIYFGEGSWLTVV.

The chain joins TRBV19 to TRBJ1-2; D not resolved. The germline V and J ends were trimmed by 10 bases and 4 bases, with 22 bases remaining between them. CDR1 and CDR2 from the germline V gene are LNHDA and SQIVND (reference sequence). The CDR3 extends over 15 amino acids. CDR3: CATGPSSSSLYGYTF. The DNA of the CDR3 is TGTGCCACAGGCCCCTCTTCTTCGTCTCTCTATGGCTACACCTTC.

This clone was recorded only once. The chain recombines TRBV4-2 with TRBJ2-5; 11 nucleotides align to TRBD2. V lost 1 base, J lost 5 bases, and 9 bases stayed unmatched. The CDR3 has 17 amino acids. The germline CDR1 and CDR2 sequences are LGHNA and YNFKEQ. This CDR3 is CASSQVSASSGRETQYF. The CDR3, as DNA: TGTGCCAGCAGCCAAGTGTCCGCTTCTAGCGGGAGGGAGACCCAGTACTTC.

The V gene is TRBV3-1 (or the pseudogene TRBV3-2), the J gene TRBJ1-5; 9 bases line up with TRBD1. Losses at the gene ends were 2 bases for V and 6 bases for J; bases not matched to a gene: 5. Germline loops: CDR1 LGHDT, CDR2 YNNKEL (reference sequence). The CDR3 contains 15 residues. The CDR3 nucleotides read TGTGCCAGCAGCCAAACCGCGACAGGGGGTCAGCCCCAGCATTTT. Translating gives CASSQTATGGQPQHF.

The gene calls are TRBV27 and TRBJ2-2, with 8 bases identical to TRBD2. Germline V gene data show CDR1 as MNHEY and CDR2 as SMNVEV (reference sequence). CDR3 size: 15 residues. V shed 3 bases, J shed 7 bases, and the junction held 7 bases outside the gene matches. The CDR3 bases are TGTGCCAGCAGTTTTGAGGGACTAGTCCTCGGGGAGCTGTTTTTT. The encoded protein is CASSFEGLVLGELFF.

The chain carries TRBV4-1 and TRBJ1-4, with TRBD1 identical over 7 bases. The CDR3 is made up of 17 amino acids. V shed 4 bases, J shed 0 bases, and the junction held 8 bases outside the gene matches. Germline values: CDR1 MGHRA, CDR2 YSYEKL. The chain's CDR3 is CASSPLDRPATNEKLFF. In DNA, the CDR3 is TGCGCCAGCAGCCCCCTGGACAGGCCTGCAACTAATGAAAAACTGTTTTTT.

This rearrangement joins TRBV9 to TRBJ2-3; TRBD2 matches 9 bases. Trimming removed 0 bases from V and 6 bases from J; junction bases left unmatched: 8. The CDR3 extends over 16 amino acids. CDR1 is SGDLS and CDR2 is YYNGEE in the germline V gene. The CDR3 sequence: CASSVVAGGPLDTQYF. The CDR3 DNA is TGTGCCAGCAGCGTAGTTGCGGGGGGGCCCCTTGATACGCAGTATTTT.

The CDR3, as DNA: TGTGCCAGCAGCCTACAGGGACCTGAAGCTTTCTTT. Translated: CASSLQGPEAFF. The chain is built from TRBV5-6 and TRBJ1-1, with a weak D call TRBD1 (6 bases). The CDR3 is 12 amino acids. V lost 4 bases, J lost 6 bases, and 10 bases lay in between. Germline CDR1 is SGHDT and CDR2 is YYEEEE.

This chain uses TRBV9 with TRBJ1-3; maybe TRBD1 (5 bases). CDR3 length equals 16 residues. CDR1 and CDR2 (germline): SGDLS, YYNGEE. V shed 3 bases and J shed 2 bases, with 15 bases lying between them. CDR3 protein: CASSGRTGVAGNTIYF. The CDR3, as DNA: TGTGCCAGCAGCGGACGAACGGGGGTTGCTGGAAACACCATATATTTT.

This clone was picked up a small number of times. The CDR3 DNA reads as TGTGCCAGCAACGGAGGGGGCCAAGGAAACACCATATATTTT. It yields the protein CASNGGGQGNTIYF. V and J are TRBV6-6 and TRBJ1-3, with 7 bases matching TRBD1. The CDR3 length is 14 residues. The trim removed 7 bases at V and 4 bases at J, leaving 7 bases unmatched. Germline assignment: CDR1 MNHNY and CDR2 SVGAGI (reference sequence).

The chain employs TRBV5-1 and TRBJ1-1; no clear D gene. Germline assignment: CDR1 SGHRS and CDR2 YFSETQ. Trimming removed 2 bases from V and 1 base from J, with 15 bases in between. This CDR3 contains 16 residues. For the CDR3, the DNA is TGCGCCAGCAGCTTTTACCTGACGCGGGAGAACACTGAAGCTTTCTTT. It encodes CASSFYLTRENTEAFF.

V gene TRBV19 combines with J gene TRBJ1-5; 7 bases agree with TRBD1. The V and J ends lost 0 bases and 7 bases, in that order; junction bases with no gene match: 6. Germline CDR1 LNHDA, CDR2 SQIVND (reference sequence). CDR3 size: 15 residues. The CDR3 reads CASSIDDRVKQPQHF. The CDR3 region has the DNA TGTGCCAGTAGTATAGACGACAGGGTGAAGCAGCCCCAGCATTTT.

The chain links TRBV5-4 to TRBJ2-7; TRBD1 aligns across 10 bases. The CDR3 covers 17 residues. The germline V gene encodes CDR1 SGHNT and CDR2 YYREEE (reference sequence). Losses at the gene ends were 4 bases for V and 6 bases for J; bases not matched to a gene: 16. CDR3 nucleotides: TGTGCCAGCAGCCCCCTTCACCGGGACAGGGGACGTCCCGAGCAGTACTTC. Its translation: CASSPLHRDRGRPEQYF.

The chain employs TRBV5-1 and TRBJ1-1; no clear D. The germline gives CDR1 SGHRS, CDR2 YFSETQ. V dropped 0 bases and J dropped 6 bases, with 15 bases sitting between them. The CDR3 has 15 residues. CDR3 DNA sequence: TGCGCCAGCAGCTTGGTCAGGCAGCCGTCCGCTGAAGCTTTCTTT. Its translation is CASSLVRQPSAEAFF. Full variable domain (missing parts from reference TRBV5-1 and TRBJ1-1): KAGVTQTPRYLIKTRGQQVTLSCSPISGHRSVSWYQQTPGQGLQFLFEYFSETQRNKGNFPGRFSGRQFSNSRSEMNVSTLELGDSALYLCASSLVRQPSAEAFFGQGTRLTVV.

This chain connects TRBV29-1 to TRBJ2-2; D is possibly TRBD1 (5 bases). Trimming stripped 4 bases from V and 5 bases from J, with 17 bases between. Germline V CDR1 and CDR2: SQVTM, ANQGSEA. This CDR3 is built from 15 residues. The CDR3 loop reads CSVAVWGAETGELFF. The CDR3 nucleotides read TGCAGCGTTGCTGTCTGGGGCGCGGAGACCGGGGAGCTGTTTTTT.

A single count supports this clone. The V call is TRBV24-1, the J call TRBJ1-4; TRBD1 matches 7 bases. This CDR3 comprises 15 residues. Looked up from germline, CDR1 is KGHDR and CDR2 is SFDVKD. The V and J ends lost 3 bases and 7 bases, in that order; junction bases with no gene match: 7. CDR3 residues: CATSDGRGRGEKLFF. CDR3 DNA: TGTGCCACCAGTGATGGAAGGGGGCGAGGTGAAAAACTGTTTTTT.

The DNA of the CDR3 is TGTGCCAGCAGTAAGCGGGGACTAGCGAACACCGGGGAGCTGTTTTTT. Its protein is CASSKRGLANTGELFF. The V and J genes are TRBV6-6 and TRBJ2-2, with 8 nucleotides matching TRBD2. The germline CDR1 and CDR2 sequences are MNHNY and SVGAGI (reference sequence). Unmatched junction bases numbered 5, after V lost 5 bases and J lost 0 bases. The CDR3 runs 16 residues.

The chain is built from TRBV10-3 and TRBJ2-3; 12 bases match TRBD2. Per germline, CDR1 ENHRY and CDR2 SYGVKD. The V and J ends lost 4 bases and 2 bases, in that order; junction bases with no gene match: 1. The CDR3 sequence is 15 residues long. In nucleotides, the CDR3 is TGTGCCATCAGTGCTAGCGGGGGGGACACAGATACGCAGTATTTT. Its protein is CAISASGGDTDTQYF.

The chain carries TRBV5-1 and TRBJ2-7; maybe TRBD1 (6 bases). This CDR3 is 14 amino acids long. In germline, CDR1 is SGHRS, CDR2 YFSETQ. The V gene lost 4 bases and the J gene lost 3 bases, with 14 bases spanning the gap. The CDR3 region has the DNA TGCGCCAGCAGCCCGATGAGAGGGGGCTACGAGCAGTACTTC. It specifies CASSPMRGGYEQYF.

In this sample, this clone turned up a few times. V gene TRBV27 combines with J gene TRBJ1-2; D not certain. The CDR3 contains 13 residues. Trimming shortened V by 6 bases and J by 6 bases, and 14 bases separated the two germline ends. Per germline, CDR1 MNHEY and CDR2 SMNVEV (reference sequence). CDR3 nucleotide sequence: TGTGCCAGCAGCTTGTCCGGAGAGGATGGCTACACCTTC. The encoded protein is CASSLSGEDGYTF.

The chain recombines TRBV7-8 with TRBJ2-2; TRBD2 is a possible D gene (6 bases). The germline V gene encodes CDR1 SGHVS and CDR2 FQNEAQ. V gave up 4 bases and J gave up 0 bases, with 24 bases separating them. This CDR3 has 20 residues. This CDR3 is CASSSNIRRGAGANTGELFF. The CDR3, as DNA: TGTGCCAGCAGCTCAAATATCAGGAGGGGCGCTGGGGCGAACACCGGGGAGCTGTTTTTT.